The 23 T cell receptor beta chains below were found in one sample sequenced in a study of shared T cell receptors in the human thymus. Profiled with immunoSEQ multiplex PCR; TCRdb holds only in-frame clones, not every one. The sample lists roughly 560,000 clones, about 80% occurring once. The same data also went into a second study, on human thymus T cells.

Material for sequencing was thymocytes. These receptors came from a boy younger than two with a congenital heart defect.

The V gene is TRBV6-1, the J gene TRBJ2-1; 9 nucleotides agree with TRBD2. V gave up 1 base and J gave up 12 bases; unmatched junction bases: 13. CDR3 length: 16 residues. Per germline, CDR1 MNHNS and CDR2 SASEGT. Written as DNA, the CDR3 is TGTGCCAGCAGTGAAGAGGATAGCGGGAGTTGGGGGGGGCAGTTCTTC. Translated, it gives CASSEEDSGSWGGQFF.

The chain joins TRBV5-4 to TRBJ2-3; possibly TRBD1 for D (7 bases). CDR1 and CDR2 from the germline V gene are SGHNT and YYREEE (reference sequence). The CDR3 sequence is 16 residues long. V lost 4 bases, J lost 4 bases, and 19 bases lay in between. Here the CDR3 DNA reads TGTGCCAGCAGCCTCCGGGACCTCAGGGGGGCAGATACGCAGTATTTT. It codes for CASSLRDLRGADTQYF.

The rearrangement joins TRBV2 to TRBJ2-7; perhaps TRBD2 as D (5 bases). Trimming removed 9 bases from V and 4 bases from J, with 10 bases in between. The CDR3 sequence is 11 residues long. Germline loops: CDR1 SNHLY, CDR2 FYNNEI. The CDR3 region has the DNA TGTGCCAGTGGTCGGGATTACGAGCAGTACTTC. This gives the protein CASGRDYEQYF.

This clone turned up a few times. The chain joins TRBV19 to TRBJ1-3; tentative D call: TRBD1 (6 bases). Germline lookup yields CDR1 LNHDA and CDR2 SQIVND (reference sequence). This CDR3 has 17 amino acids. V was pared by 5 bases and J by 4 bases, with 21 bases between. The CDR3 protein is CASSPTNRVGWGNTIYF. The CDR3, as DNA: TGTGCCAGTAGTCCAACCAACAGGGTGGGGTGGGGAAACACCATATATTTT. The full variable domain, in which reference TRBV19 and TRBJ1-3 provide the parts outside the CDR3, is DGGITQSPKYLFRKEGQNVTLSCEQNLNHDAMYWYRQDPGQGLRLIYYSQIVNDFQKGDIAEGYSVSREKKESFPLTVTSAQKNPTAFYLCASSPTNRVGWGNTIYFGEGSWLTVV.

This clone occurred once. The chain has TRBV6-5 and TRBJ2-1, with 9 bases aligning to TRBD2. The CDR3 has 16 amino acids. CDR1 and CDR2 (germline): MNHEY, SVGAGI. Trimming cost V 2 bases and J 5 bases; bases outside gene matches: 7. The CDR3, as DNA: TGTGCCAGCAGTTACCGCGGGAGGGCCCTCGACAATGAGCAGTTCTTC. Translated: CASSYRGRALDNEQFF.

This clone was detected once. The chain uses TRBV10-3 and TRBJ1-2, with 8 bases identical to TRBD1. CDR1 and CDR2 (germline): ENHRY, SYGVKD. The CDR3 length is 17 residues. The ends lost 2 bases at V and 8 bases at J; junction bases unmatched: 16. The CDR3: CAISETHPGQVREGYTF. The CDR3, as DNA: TGTGCCATCAGTGAGACTCATCCGGGACAGGTTAGGGAAGGCTACACCTTC.

The V and J genes are TRBV28 and TRBJ2-7; tentative D call: TRBD1 (5 bases). The CDR3 runs to 12 residues. Per the germline V gene, CDR1 is MDHEN and CDR2 is SYDVKM. The V and J ends lost 5 bases and 3 bases respectively, with 8 bases between them. CDR3 nucleotides: TGTGCCAGCAGTCCCCAGGGCTACGAGCAGTACTTC. Encoded protein: CASSPQGYEQYF.

The rearrangement joins TRBV6-6 to TRBJ1-3; D unresolved. The CDR3 is 15 residues long. Between the trimmed V and J ends, which lost 4 bases and 1 base, there was a span of 11 bases. CDR1 MNHNY and CDR2 SVGAGI come from the germline V gene (reference sequence). The CDR3 nucleotides are TGTGCCAGCAGTTGGAGGGCTTCTTCTGGAAACACCATATATTTT. As protein: CASSWRASSGNTIYF.

The V and J genes are TRBV5-4 and TRBJ2-2, with TRBD2 identical over 8 bases. Per the germline V gene, CDR1 is SGHNT and CDR2 is YYREEE (reference sequence). The CDR3 covers 17 residues. Losses at the gene ends were 0 bases for V and 0 bases for J; bases not matched to a gene: 4. The CDR3, as DNA: TGTGCCAGCAGCTTGGGAGGCGGGAGGACGAACACCGGGGAGCTGTTTTTT. This sequence encodes CASSLGGGRTNTGELFF. The complete variable domain, with remaining parts taken from reference TRBV5-4 and TRBJ2-2, reads ETGVTQSPTHLIKTRGQQVTLRCSSQSGHNTVSWYQQALGQGPQFIFQYYREEENGRGNFPPRFSGLQFPNYSSELNVNALELDDSALYLCASSLGGGRTNTGELFFGEGSRLTVL.

The V and J genes are TRBV27 and TRBJ2-1; D perhaps matches TRBD2 (5 bases). V was clipped by 5 bases and J by 8 bases, with 22 bases between them. The CDR3 sequence is 16 residues long. CDR1 MNHEY and CDR2 SMNVEV come from the germline V gene (reference sequence). DNA of the CDR3: TGTGCCAGCAGTCCCCGCGGCGGGCGGGCTTTGGATGAGCAGTTCTTC. Translation: CASSPRGGRALDEQFF.

This rearrangement joins TRBV7-9 to TRBJ1-2; tentative D call: TRBD1 (5 bases). Germline CDR1 and CDR2: SEHNR and FQNEAQ (reference sequence). This CDR3 contains 15 residues. Between the trimmed V and J ends, which lost 3 bases and 7 bases, there was a span of 18 bases. CDR3 sequence (DNA): TGTGCCAGCAGCTTGGGCAGGGTCCGGGTAGGTGGCTACACCTTC. Its translation: CASSLGRVRVGGYTF.

V gene TRBV6-1 combines with J gene TRBJ2-7, with TRBD1 matching 9 bases. This CDR3 contains 18 residues. The V and J ends lost 1 base and 5 bases, in that order; junction bases with no gene match: 15. Germline CDR1 reads MNHNS; CDR2 reads SASEGT. CDR3 residues: CASSEEGRAQGARDEQYF. DNA of the CDR3: TGTGCCAGCAGTGAAGAGGGGAGGGCACAGGGGGCGCGGGACGAGCAGTACTTC.

J is TRBJ1-2 and V is TRBV28, with 7 positions matching TRBD1. The V and J ends lost 2 bases and 6 bases, in that order; junction bases with no gene match: 9. The CDR3 runs 15 residues. Germline loops: CDR1 MDHEN, CDR2 SYDVKM. The CDR3, as DNA: TGTGCCAGCAGTTTACATTGCAGGGGGAATGATGGCTACACCTTC. Its protein is CASSLHCRGNDGYTF.

The V and J genes are TRBV19 and TRBJ1-2; possibly TRBD1 for D (5 bases). The CDR3 is 15 amino acids. Trimming cost V 3 bases and J 2 bases, with 13 bases left between them. From germline, CDR1 is LNHDA and CDR2 SQIVND (reference sequence). The CDR3 DNA reads TGTGCCAGTAGTATGGGGGGAGAGCGAAACTATGGCTACACCTTC. It encodes CASSMGGERNYGYTF.

The DNA of the CDR3 is TGTGCCAGCAGTCCTAGCGTTAGCAATCAGCCCCAGCATTTT. This encodes CASSPSVSNQPQHF. V is TRBV27 and J is TRBJ1-5; D uncertain. Trimming removed 5 bases from V and 0 bases from J, with 8 bases in between. Germline CDR1 is MNHEY and CDR2 is SMNVEV (reference sequence). This CDR3 comprises 14 residues.

The V and J genes are TRBV6-1 and TRBJ2-5; TRBD1 aligns across 8 bases. This CDR3 region has 15 residues. V was clipped by 6 bases and J by 5 bases; unmatched bases: 11. The V gene's germline CDR1 is MNHNS and CDR2 SASEGT. CDR3 DNA sequence: TGTGCCAGCAGCCAAGGACAGGGCCTTGTGGAGACCCAGTACTTC. Translating gives CASSQGQGLVETQYF.

The chain employs TRBV29-1 and TRBJ2-5; tentative D call: TRBD1 (5 bases). Trimming removed 3 bases from V and 0 bases from J, with 8 bases in between. The CDR3 has 13 amino acids. Germline CDR1 SQVTM, CDR2 ANQGSEA. The CDR3 here is CSVDRQNQETQYF. CDR3 bases: TGCAGCGTTGACCGACAGAACCAAGAGACCCAGTACTTC.

The chain links TRBV2 to TRBJ1-2; possibly TRBD1 for D (6 bases). The CDR3 length is 20 residues. Germline CDR1 SNHLY, CDR2 FYNNEI. Trimming left V 2 bases short and J 6 bases short, with 31 bases between. CDR3 in DNA: TGTGCCAGCAGTGAAAGGGGATCCCGGGACATAGGAGGCGGCCCGGATGGCTACACCTTC. Encoded protein: CASSERGSRDIGGGPDGYTF. The full variable domain, with the rest looked up from reference TRBV2 and TRBJ1-2, is EPEVTQTPSHQVTQMGQEVILRCVPISNHLYFYWYRQILGQKVEFLVSFYNNEISEKSEIFDDQFSVERPDGSNFTLKIRSTKLEDSAMYFCASSERGSRDIGGGPDGYTFGSGTRLTVV.

The genes are TRBV5-6 and TRBJ2-5, with D tentatively TRBD2 (7 bases). V was trimmed by 3 bases and J by 2 bases, leaving 14 bases between them. The CDR3 covers 15 residues. Germline loops: CDR1 SGHDT, CDR2 YYEEEE. CDR3 loop: CASSSPGGLQETQYF. The CDR3 DNA reads as TGTGCCAGCAGCTCCCCCGGGGGGCTGCAAGAGACCCAGTACTTC.

As regards this clone: Within the sample, other DNA sequences also encode this same CDR3. The chain recombines TRBV20-1 with TRBJ2-7; D unclear. V was trimmed by 3 bases and J by 3 bases, leaving 3 bases between them. This CDR3 contains 10 residues. CDR1 and CDR2 (germline): DFQATT, SNEGSKA (reference sequence). In DNA form, the CDR3 reads TGCAGTGCTAGTCACTACGAGCAGTACTTC. Its protein is CSASHYEQYF.

J is TRBJ2-7 and V is TRBV30, with 9 bases aligning to TRBD2. The trim removed 4 bases at V and 3 bases at J, leaving 22 bases unmatched. The CDR3 runs to 19 residues. Germline V gene lookup returns CDR1 GTSNPN and CDR2 SVGIG (reference sequence). CDR3 DNA sequence: TGTGCCTGGACCATCCACCGACAGTTACCAGCGGGAGGAGGCTACGAGCAGTACTTC. This sequence encodes CAWTIHRQLPAGGGYEQYF.

The CDR3 sequence is CASSIDRTRRGYTF. The CDR3 bases are TGTGCCAGTAGTATAGATCGAACCCGCCGGGGCTACACCTTC. The chain couples TRBV19 to TRBJ1-2; D call uncertain. This CDR3 is 14 amino acids long. With 0 bases removed from V and 8 bases from J, the gap between germline ends came to 13 bases. The germline V gene encodes CDR1 LNHDA and CDR2 SQIVND (reference sequence). Full variable domain (rest looked up from reference TRBV19 and TRBJ1-2): DGGITQSPKYLFRKEGQNVTLSCEQNLNHDAMYWYRQDPGQGLRLIYYSQIVNDFQKGDIAEGYSVSREKKESFPLTVTSAQKNPTAFYLCASSIDRTRRGYTFGSGTRLTVV.

The CDR3 loop reads CASSLRRAYFTDTQYF. CDR3 nucleotides: TGTGCCAGCAGTCTTAGGCGGGCCTACTTCACAGATACGCAGTATTTT. The chain is built from TRBV28 and TRBJ2-3; D is perhaps TRBD2 (5 bases). CDR1 MDHEN and CDR2 SYDVKM come from the germline V gene. The length of the CDR3 is 16 residues. V lost 5 bases and J lost 2, with 17 bases in between.